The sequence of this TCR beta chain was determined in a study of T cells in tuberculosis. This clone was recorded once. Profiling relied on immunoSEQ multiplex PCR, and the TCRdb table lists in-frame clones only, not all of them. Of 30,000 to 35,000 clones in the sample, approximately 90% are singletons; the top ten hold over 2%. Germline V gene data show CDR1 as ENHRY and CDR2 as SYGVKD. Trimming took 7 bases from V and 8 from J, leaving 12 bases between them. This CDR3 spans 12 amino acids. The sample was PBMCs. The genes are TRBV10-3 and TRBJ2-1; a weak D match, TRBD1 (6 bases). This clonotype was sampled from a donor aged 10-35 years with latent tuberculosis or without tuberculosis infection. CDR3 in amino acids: CAIKGRGDEQFF. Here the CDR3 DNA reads TGTGCCATCAAGGGCAGGGGAGATGAGCAGTTCTTC.